This TCR beta chain emerged from a study of blood T cells in healthy people across ages. V was clipped by 5 bases and J by 6 bases; unmatched bases: 8. The CDR3 is 15 amino acids. Germline-derived CDR1 and CDR2 are MNHEY and SMNVEV (reference sequence). This clonotype was counted once. Its target is unknown. Broader study findings: A strong correlation was seen between TCR beta diversity and naive T cell percentage. Older age went with lower TCR beta diversity per million T cells, in a roughly linear way.

A second PCR, run for about 6 to 11 cycles, used a sample-barcoded 5' primer plus a J-beta primer mix. TCRdb used MiXCR to reprocess the 5' RACE reads, holding one entry per CDR3 protein. The table records around 800,000 distinct CDR3 sequences, about 59% of them present only once. The source of this sequence is a man younger than 40 in good health. The sample consisted of blood. This chain links TRBV27 with TRBJ2-3, with TRBD1 matching 10 bases. The CDR3 loop is CASSTDRGYRDTQYF. The CDR3 DNA is TGTGCCAGCAGTACGGACAGGGGGTATAGGGATACGCAGTATTTT.